This TCR beta chain was found in a study of blood T cells in healthy people across ages (dated by TCRdb to the mid-2010s). With regard to the full study: In model experiments, roughly one uniquely barcoded TCR beta cDNA molecule per two T cells was captured by template switching. Using deep sequencing normalized with unique cDNA molecular identifiers, the study measured how TCR beta repertoire diversity changes with age. The donors were divided into four age groups: young (average approximately 17 years), middle-aged (approximately 42), aged (approximately 64) and long-lived (about 80). Two additional independent replicas of 1 million unique cDNA reads from the same blood draw were analyzed for two donors (one aged 18 to 30 and one aged 80 or older).

The protocol used for the library was 5' RACE. Sequenced on an Illumina HiSeq 2500. A second PCR of 7 to 11 cycles was performed with a sample-barcoded 5' primer and a J-beta primer mix. Each TCR beta cDNA molecule received a unique molecular identifier from a template-switch 5' adaptor carrying 12 random nucleotides. Each sample yielded at least 3 million CDR3-containing paired-end reads. First-strand cDNA was synthesized from all RNA with the Mint cDNA synthesis kit, primed by a TRBC-specific oligonucleotide. Following uracil-DNA glycosylase treatment, all cDNA underwent a first 18-cycle PCR with the universal primers M1SS and BC2_uni_R. The original pipeline was this. For normalization, 1 million high-quality reads, each with a distinct molecular identifier, were randomly selected from each sample. Reads sharing molecular identifiers were discarded rather than binned into consensus sequences. MiTCR, with a Q25 quality threshold and the strictest error-elimination algorithm, was used for CDR3 identification, clonotype clustering and error correction. Lower-bound total TCR beta diversity was estimated with a nonparametric unseen species model using Euler transformation. The public sequencing data were trimmed at Q25 with fastp and processed into clonotypes with MiXCR by TCRdb, which kept only in-frame beta chains. Rows are combined by CDR3 protein, so each entry shows the most common genes and DNA. It is TCRdb's table, rather than the study itself, that gives the V and J calls and clone size. The sample contains approximately 800,000 distinct CDR3 sequences, approximately 25% of them found a single time. Of the sample, 3.7% is held by the ten largest clones.

General conclusions and limits of the study: Estimates of total diversity based on one million sequenced T cells were regarded as lower bounds and as underestimates. Observed TCR beta diversity correlated strongly with the percentage of naive T cells measured by flow cytometry. Compared with the aged group, the long-lived group had more naive CD4+ T cells, fewer expanded clones and increased TCR diversity, suggesting age selection. Donor CMV infection status was unknown, potentially confounding age-related changes in expanded clonotypes. Bulk unsorted PBMC profiling prevented conclusive comparison of naive and antigen-experienced compartments. Observed TCR beta diversity per million T cells fell roughly linearly with age, and a significant reduction was already apparent by age around 44.

Note on this clonotype: The specificity of this receptor is unknown. No qualities accompany the bases; no much larger clone lies one base away.

V ends up 6 bases short and J 9 bases short, with an unmatched junction base count of 12. The germline V gene gives CDR1 as MDHEN and CDR2 as SYDVKM. The CDR3 holds 15 amino acids from the cysteine to the phenylalanine. Only the CDR3 DNA stays, 45 bases, in frame from base 1. Donors were roughly 40 systemically healthy Caucasian individuals from Russia aged roughly 6 to 100 years. Roughly 10 milliliters of peripheral blood were collected from each donor into EDTA-treated Vacutainer tubes. PBMCs were isolated by Ficoll-Paque density-gradient centrifugation, with at least 7 million obtained per sample. Total RNA was extracted from PBMCs with Trizol reagent, with at least 6 micrograms obtained per sample. For every donor, an aliquot of PBMCs went through flow cytometry to measure the percentages of naive CD45RAhigh/CD27high T cells. These data were likewise used in another study, on T cells of mothers and their children. The second source states: Nine systemically healthy Caucasian individuals, comprising three mothers and their six children, were included as donors. cDNA synthesis consumed the entire amount of extracted RNA, loaded at 1.5 ug RNA in each 15 ul reaction. Sample barcodes and 2-4 random nucleotides were added via the M1S primer in the second PCR. More than 8.5 million TCR beta CDR3 reads were obtained from each mother, and several million reads were obtained from each child. TCR recombination output is similarly shaped by thymic selection in related and unrelated pairs, with a minor effect exerted by inherited differences. Related mother-child pairs always showed normalized repertoire overlap that was slightly higher than in unrelated mother-child pairs, though the difference was never significant. Persistent microchimeric T cell clones were not detected, at a sensitivity of about 100 clones per million clonotypes. The study used deep NGS to compare TCR beta repertoires of mothers and children, seeking features distinguishing related mother-child pairs from unrelated individuals. Mothers averaged about 40 +/- 4 years of age and children averaged about 10 +/- 4 years. Libraries were sequenced on Illumina HiSeq 2000 with 100+100 nt paired-end reads after adapter ligation with NEBNext reagents. To prevent cross-contamination, the mother and child libraries were prepared one month apart and sequenced in separate runs. Between about 500,000 and 2,300,000 distinct TCR beta clonotypes were identified per donor. Naive TCR beta clonotypes were estimated from low-frequency clonotypes matched to each donor's FACS-determined naive share, without sorting.

This TCR derives from a boy between 10 and 17 years old in good health. This chain joins TRBV28 to TRBJ1-2, and 11 junction bases match TRBD1. Sample: blood. Read as DNA, the sequence is TGTGCCAGCAGAAAGCCCGGGACAGGGGGATGGAGCTACACCTTC. Its translation is CASRKPGTGGWSYTF.